The source of this TCR beta chain is a study of T cell repertoires in cytomegalovirus infection. Study in general: Matching HLA type and CMV infection were both indicated by public TCR beta signatures. Points from the study as a whole: CMV carriers with the relevant HLA were identified by cumulative public TCR beta family frequency. HLA-C-restricted TCR beta clonotypes specific for CMV led the ex vivo response.

About this clonotype: Its matching antigen is unknown.

Trimming took off 7 bases at V and 2 bases at J, with 11 bases between the two ends. The length of the CDR3 is 13 residues. CDR1 is DFQATT, CDR2 SNEGSKA, per germline (reference sequence). Each CDR3 protein is one row after TCRdb ran MiXCR on the reads. The sample contains approximately 290,000 distinct CDR3 sequences, roughly 26% of which appear only once. The source of this sequence is a human donor in good health (CMV status not recorded). Some clones in this sample may be carry-over from other donors' samples. The material sequenced was PBMCs. This sequence joins TRBV20-1 and TRBJ2-2; D gene unclear. The CDR3 bases are TGCAGTGGCAGAGAATTAAACACCGGGGAGCTGTTTTTT. Translating it yields CSGRELNTGELFF.